The rows below give T cell receptor beta chains drawn from one sample of a study of T cell repertoires in cytomegalovirus infection. The antigens for these receptors are not known. MiXCR was run by TCRdb on the reads, yielding one entry per CDR3 protein. The sample records approximately 770,000 distinct CDR3 sequences, about 28% being singletons. The sample in question was cultured CD8+ T cells from PBMCs, obtained from culture after CMV antigen stimulation. These TCRs come from a human donor in good health (CMV status not recorded). Some clones in this sample may be carry-over from other donors' samples. CDR3s include the opening cysteine and the closing phenylalanine or tryptophan. The D gene is left open where the match is weak. Clone size is given for some rows only: seen once, a few or many times, or a class if the clone is expanded.

J | D | size | V | CDR3 | DNA
TRBJ1-1 | NA | once | TRBV19 | CASSPPRRFASTEAFF | TGTGCCAGTAGTCCTCCTCGGAGATTCGCGAGCACTGAAGCTTTCTTT
TRBJ2-3 | NA | few | TRBV10-3 | CAIRTRDSRGADTQYF | TGTGCCATCAGAACACGGGACTCAAGAGGCGCAGATACGCAGTATTTT
TRBJ2-1 | NA | NA | TRBV4-1 | CASSRSVDEQFF | TGCGCCAGCAGCCGTTCTGTGGATGAGCAGTTCTTC
TRBJ2-1 | TRBD2 | NA | TRBV27 | CASSLSQPGLATNEQFF | TGTGCCAGCAGTTTATCCCAACCGGGACTAGCGACAAATGAGCAGTTCTTC
TRBJ2-1 | NA | NA | TRBV12-3/TRBV12-4 | CASSFSVWGLRISYNEQFF | TGTGCCAGCAGTTTTTCGGTTTGGGGGCTACGAATATCCTACAATGAGCAGTTCTTC
TRBJ2-6 | TRBD1 | NA | TRBV5-6 | CASSDWTGDGPGANVLTF | TGTGCCAGCAGCGATTGGACAGGGGATGGGCCTGGGGCCAACGTCCTGACTTTC
TRBJ2-1 | NA | few | TRBV6-2/TRBV6-3 | CASTLSRVRGEQFF | TGTGCCAGCACCCTTTCCAGGGTAAGAGGGGAGCAGTTCTTC
TRBJ2-1 | NA | NA | TRBV15 | CATSREAHNEQFF | TGTGCCACCAGCAGAGAGGCCCACAATGAGCAGTTCTTC
TRBJ2-3 | NA | NA | TRBV24-1 | CATTGGATDTQYF | TGTGCCACCACGGGCGGGGCCACAGATACGCAGTATTTT
TRBJ2-2 | TRBD2 | many | TRBV7-2 | CASSLGWTSGGAVNTGELFF | TGTGCCAGCAGCTTAGGTTGGACTAGCGGGGGGGCCGTCAACACCGGGGAGCTGTTTTTT
TRBJ2-1 | NA | few | TRBV12-3/TRBV12-4 | CASNYRSPYNEQFF | TGTGCCAGCAACTACAGGAGCCCTTACAATGAGCAGTTCTTC
TRBJ2-3 | NA | many | TRBV19 | CASTRVLGDTQYF | TGTGCCTCCACCAGGGTTCTCGGAGATACGCAGTATTTT
TRBJ1-1 | NA | few | TRBV7-8 | CAIGARNLNTEAFF | TGTGCCATCGGAGCTCGAAACCTGAACACTGAAGCTTTCTTT
TRBJ2-1 | NA | NA | TRBV12-3/TRBV12-4 | CASSFKASVHEQFF | TGTGCCAGCAGTTTTAAGGCCAGCGTCCATGAGCAGTTCTTC
TRBJ2-1 | TRBD1 | few | TRBV6-6 | CASSYGGYTGDEQFF | TGTGCCAGCAGTTACGGGGGTTACACAGGGGATGAGCAGTTCTTC
TRBJ1-1 | NA | NA | TRBV7-6 | CAGSLLTGAGTEAFF | TGTGCCGGCAGCTTATTGACTGGGGCCGGGACTGAAGCTTTCTTT
TRBJ2-3 | TRBD2 | NA | TRBV25-1 | CASSAVTGLDTDTQYF | TGTGCCAGCAGTGCTGTTACGGGACTAGACACAGATACGCAGTATTTT
TRBJ2-1 | TRBD2 | many | TRBV3-1 | CASSLRLAGGPYEQFF | TGTGCCAGCAGCCTCCGACTAGCGGGGGGCCCCTATGAGCAGTTCTTC
TRBJ2-2 | TRBD2 | few | TRBV12-3/TRBV12-4 | CASSFGTSRNTGELFF | TGTGCCAGCAGTTTTGGGACTAGCAGAAACACCGGGGAGCTGTTTTTT
TRBJ2-3 | TRBD2 | few | TRBV2 | CAGEKLAEDTDTQYF | TGTGCCGGAGAAAAACTAGCGGAGGACACAGATACGCAGTATTTT
TRBJ1-6 | NA | NA | TRBV5-1 | CASSLEQGDASPLHF | TGCGCCAGCAGCTTGGAACAGGGTGACGCCTCACCCCTCCACTTT
TRBJ1-2 | TRBD1 | few | TRBV19 | CASSIRTGLNYGYTF | TGTGCCAGTAGTATCCGGACAGGTCTTAACTATGGCTACACCTTC
TRBJ1-5 | NA | once | TRBV12-3/TRBV12-4 | CASSLALGREYSNQPQHF | TGTGCCAGCAGTTTAGCGCTGGGGAGGGAATATAGCAATCAGCCCCAGCATTTT
TRBJ2-5 | TRBD2 | NA | TRBV20-1 | CSARDLAGGDGETQYF | TGCAGTGCTAGAGACCTAGCGGGGGGGGATGGAGAGACCCAGTACTTC
TRBJ2-3 | NA | NA | TRBV7-9 | CASQPAGGQGRYF | TGTGCCAGCCAACCAGCGGGGGGACAGGGACGGTATTTT
TRBJ2-5 | NA | NA | TRBV12-3/TRBV12-4 | CASSFIIRARAQETQYF | TGTGCCAGCAGTTTCATCATCAGGGCGAGGGCCCAAGAGACCCAGTACTTC
TRBJ1-1 | NA | once | TRBV7-6 | CASSLGVTVAFF | TGTGCCAGCAGCTTGGGTGTTACTGTAGCTTTCTTT
TRBJ2-1 | NA | many | TRBV6-5 | CASSYGDEQFF | TGTGCCAGCAGTTACGGCGATGAGCAGTTCTTC
TRBJ1-6 | NA | NA | TRBV7-9 | CASRGDGYNSPLHF | TGTGCCAGCAGGGGGGACGGATATAATTCACCCCTCCACTTT
TRBJ2-3 | TRBD1 | many | TRBV12-3/TRBV12-4 | CASSRDRGEQYF | TGTGCCAGCAGCCGCGACAGGGGGGAGCAGTATTTT
TRBJ2-5 | NA | few | TRBV11-2 | CASSLEGWVGETQYF | TGTGCCAGCAGCTTAGAGGGCTGGGTGGGAGAGACCCAGTACTTC
TRBJ1-1 | TRBD1 | NA | TRBV7-9 | CASSLEEGANTEAFF | TGTGCCAGCAGCTTAGAGGAGGGGGCTAACACTGAAGCTTTCTTT
TRBJ2-1 | TRBD2 | once | TRBV7-4 | CASSLLRGALKKQFF | TGTGCCAGCAGCTTATTGCGGGGGGCCTTGAAAAAGCAGTTCTTC
TRBJ2-1 | NA | few | TRBV20-1 | CSAPRDNSYNEQFF | TGCAGTGCTCCCCGGGACAACTCCTACAATGAGCAGTTCTTC
TRBJ2-3 | NA | few | TRBV28 | CASSVGGGTSEYF | NA
TRBJ1-2 | NA | NA | TRBV19 | CASSSSGEPAF | TGTGCCAGTAGCTCCTCCGGGGAGCCGGCCTTC
TRBJ1-1 | NA | few | TRBV19 | CASSMVRGRGGTEAFF | TGTGCCAGTAGTATGGTTAGGGGCAGGGGAGGCACTGAAGCTTTCTTT
TRBJ2-3 | TRBD2 | few | TRBV11-2 | CASSLVSSGGSDTQYF | TGTGCCAGCAGCTTAGTATCTAGCGGGGGTTCAGATACGCAGTATTTT
TRBJ2-4 | TRBD1 | NA | TRBV6-5 | CASSTSRSGGFTKNIQYF | TGTGCCAGCAGTACAAGCAGATCAGGGGGTTTCACCAAAAACATTCAGTACTTC
TRBJ1-4 | TRBD1 | many | TRBV7-6 | CASSFDREGQFNEKLFF | TGTGCCAGCAGCTTCGACCGGGAGGGACAGTTTAATGAAAAACTGTTTTTT
TRBJ2-2 | TRBD2 | many | TRBV7-8 | CASSSSGTSMAGELFF | TGTGCCAGCAGCTCATCCGGGACTAGCATGGCCGGGGAGCTGTTTTTT
TRBJ2-5 | TRBD2 | NA | TRBV28 | CASSRTSVQETQYF | TGTGCCAGCAGCCGGACTAGCGTGCAAGAGACCCAGTACTTC
TRBJ1-4 | NA | many | TRBV7-6 | CASSRGTDNEKLFF | TGTGCCAGCAGCCGCGGGACGGATAATGAAAAACTGTTTTTT
TRBJ2-1 | NA | few | TRBV6-1 | CASSEWRGREDEQFF | TGTGCCAGCAGTGAATGGCGGGGGCGAGAAGATGAGCAGTTCTTC
TRBJ1-5 | NA | few | TRBV12-3/TRBV12-4 | CASSVTASNQPQHF | TGTGCCAGCAGCGTGACAGCTAGCAATCAGCCCCAGCATTTT
TRBJ1-1 | NA | few | TRBV19 | CASSMGALNTEAFF | TGTGCCAGTAGTATGGGGGCCCTGAACACTGAAGCTTTCTTT
TRBJ2-1 | NA | NA | TRBV7-2 | CASSLEMASYNEQFF | TGTGCCAGCAGCTTAGAGATGGCCTCATATAATGAGCAGTTCTTC
TRBJ1-2 | NA | NA | TRBV12-3/TRBV12-4 | CASSTGRNYGYTF | TGTGCCAGCAGCACAGGTCGCAACTATGGCTACACCTTC
TRBJ2-2 | NA | NA | TRBV2 | CASSEALLMDRELFF | TGTGCCAGCAGTGAAGCGCTTCTGATGGACCGGGAGCTGTTTTTT